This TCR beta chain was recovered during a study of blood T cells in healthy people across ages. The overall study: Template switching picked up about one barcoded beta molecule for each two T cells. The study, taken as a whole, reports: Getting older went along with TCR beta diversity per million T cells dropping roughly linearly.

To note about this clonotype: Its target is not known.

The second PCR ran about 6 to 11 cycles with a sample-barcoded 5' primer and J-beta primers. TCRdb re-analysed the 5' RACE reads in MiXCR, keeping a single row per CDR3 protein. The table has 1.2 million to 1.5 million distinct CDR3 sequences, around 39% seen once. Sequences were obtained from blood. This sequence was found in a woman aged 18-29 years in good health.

The CDR3 DNA reads TGCGCCAGCAGCTTTTCAGCAGGGGGGGGTTCGGTCACTGAAGCTTTCTTT. The encoded protein is CASSFSAGGGSVTEAFF. The V and J genes are TRBV5-1 and TRBJ1-1; 7 bases line up with TRBD1. This CDR3 has 17 amino acids. Germline V gene data show CDR1 as SGHRS and CDR2 as YFSETQ. Trimming removed 2 bases from V and 4 bases from J; junction bases left unmatched: 14.